This T cell receptor (beta chain) was profiled in a study of shared T cell receptors in the human thymus. Method: immunoSEQ multiplex PCR; TCRdb's copy keeps in-frame clones and lacks some. The table includes almost 550,000 clones, around 82% detected once. CDR1 is SQVTM and CDR2 is ANQGSEA in the germline V gene. The CDR3 sequence is 11 residues long. The ends lost 4 bases at V and 6 bases at J; junction bases unmatched: 2. These data were also filed under a second study, of human thymus T cells. Turning to that study: Thymic and blood repertoires showed apparently biased V and J gene usage.

The chain links TRBV29-1 to TRBJ2-5; 7 nucleotides agree with TRBD2. Specimen: thymocytes. This receptor was obtained from a boy younger than two with a congenital heart defect. CDR3 coding DNA: TGCAGCGTTGGGGGGGGAAAGACCCAGTACTTC. Its protein is CSVGGGKTQYF.